The present T cell receptor (beta chain) was sequenced within a study of blood T cell repertoires in COVID-19. Study at large: COVID-19 samples from acute and convalescent phases originated in the United States, Italy and Spain.

Germline values: CDR1 SEHNR, CDR2 FQNEAQ (reference sequence). This CDR3 comprises 17 residues. V lost 3 bases and J 0 bases, leaving 18 bases between the germline ends. Produced via immunoSEQ multiplex PCR; TCRdb's table is partial and in-frame only. Among approximately 260,000 clones listed, about nine tenths were seen once. Individuals drawn from 24 US areas were about 18 to 95 years old. This receptor was obtained from a middle-aged woman with acute COVID-19. Sequenced sample: PBMCs or T cells enriched from blood (not recorded which). The J gene is TRBJ2-7, the V gene TRBV7-9; D is ambiguous. Here the CDR3 reads CASSLFPGQTSSYEQYF. The CDR3, as DNA: TGTGCCAGCAGCTTGTTTCCTGGGCAGACGAGCTCCTACGAGCAGTACTTC.